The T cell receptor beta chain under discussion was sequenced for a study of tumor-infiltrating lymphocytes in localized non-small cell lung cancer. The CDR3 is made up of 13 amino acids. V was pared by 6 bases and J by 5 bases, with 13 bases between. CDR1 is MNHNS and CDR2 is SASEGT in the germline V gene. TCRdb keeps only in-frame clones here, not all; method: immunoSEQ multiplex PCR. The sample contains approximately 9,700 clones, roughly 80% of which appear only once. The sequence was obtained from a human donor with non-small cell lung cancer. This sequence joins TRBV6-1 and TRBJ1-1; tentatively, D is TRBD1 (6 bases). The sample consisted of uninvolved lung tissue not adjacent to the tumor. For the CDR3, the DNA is TGTGCCAGCAGGGAAAGAGGGGGGACTGAAGCTTTCTTT. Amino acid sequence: CASRERGGTEAFF.